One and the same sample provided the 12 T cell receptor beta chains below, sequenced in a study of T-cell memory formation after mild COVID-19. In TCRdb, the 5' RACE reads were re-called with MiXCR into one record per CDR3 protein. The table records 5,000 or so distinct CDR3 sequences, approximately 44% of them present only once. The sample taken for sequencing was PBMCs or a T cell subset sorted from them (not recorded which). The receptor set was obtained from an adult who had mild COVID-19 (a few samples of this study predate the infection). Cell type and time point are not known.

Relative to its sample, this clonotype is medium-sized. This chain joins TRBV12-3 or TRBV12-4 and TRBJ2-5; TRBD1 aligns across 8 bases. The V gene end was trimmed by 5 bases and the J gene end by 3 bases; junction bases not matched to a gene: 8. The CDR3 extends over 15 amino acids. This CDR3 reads CASSPGQGREETQYF. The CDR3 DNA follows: TGTGCCAGCAGTCCCGGACAGGGCCGGGAAGAGACCCAGTACTTC.

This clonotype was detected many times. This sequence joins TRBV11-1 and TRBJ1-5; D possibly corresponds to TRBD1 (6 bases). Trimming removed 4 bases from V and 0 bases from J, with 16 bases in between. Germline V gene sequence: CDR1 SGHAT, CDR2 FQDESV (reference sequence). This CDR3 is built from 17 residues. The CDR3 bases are TGTGCCAGCAGCTCAGCCGGGACACCTTATAGCAATCAGCCCCAGCATTTT. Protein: CASSSAGTPYSNQPQHF.

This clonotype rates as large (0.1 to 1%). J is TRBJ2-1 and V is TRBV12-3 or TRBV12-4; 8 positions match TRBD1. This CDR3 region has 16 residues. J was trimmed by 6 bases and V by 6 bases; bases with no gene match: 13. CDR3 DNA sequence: TGTGCCAGCAGCCCTCCTTGGGACAGGTTGGCCAATGAGCAGTTCTTC. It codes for CASSPPWDRLANEQFF.

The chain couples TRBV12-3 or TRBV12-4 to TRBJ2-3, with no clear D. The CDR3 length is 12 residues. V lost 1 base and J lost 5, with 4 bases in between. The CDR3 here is CASSLGRDTQYF. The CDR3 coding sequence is TGTGCCAGCAGTTTAGGTCGAGATACGCAGTATTTT.

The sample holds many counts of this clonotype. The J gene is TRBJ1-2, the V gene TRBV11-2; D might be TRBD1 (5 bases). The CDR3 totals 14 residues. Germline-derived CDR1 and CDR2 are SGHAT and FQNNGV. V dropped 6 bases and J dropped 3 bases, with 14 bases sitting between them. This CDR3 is CASSFTGTDYGYTF. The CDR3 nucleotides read TGTGCCAGCAGTTTCACCGGGACGGACTATGGCTACACCTTC.

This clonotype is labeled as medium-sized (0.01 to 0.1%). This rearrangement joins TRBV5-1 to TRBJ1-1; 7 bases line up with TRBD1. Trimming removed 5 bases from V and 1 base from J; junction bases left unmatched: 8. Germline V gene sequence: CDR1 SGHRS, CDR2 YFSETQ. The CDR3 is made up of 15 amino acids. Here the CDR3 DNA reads TGCGCCAGCAGACTCCAGACAGGGTGGAACACTGAAGCTTTCTTT. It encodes CASRLQTGWNTEAFF.

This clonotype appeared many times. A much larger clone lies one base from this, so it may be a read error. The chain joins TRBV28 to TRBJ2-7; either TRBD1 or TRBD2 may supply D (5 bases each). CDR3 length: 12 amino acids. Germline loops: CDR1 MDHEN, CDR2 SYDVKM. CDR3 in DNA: TGTGCCAGCAGTCCGGGGCCTGGGGAGCAGTGCGTC. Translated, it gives CASSPGPGEQCV.

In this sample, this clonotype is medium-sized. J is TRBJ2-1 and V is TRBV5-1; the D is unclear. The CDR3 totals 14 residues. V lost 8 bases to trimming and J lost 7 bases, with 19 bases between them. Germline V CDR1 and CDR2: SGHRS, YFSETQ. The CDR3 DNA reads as TGCGCCAGTACGTGGGGTGGGGTGTCGAATGAGCAGTTCTTC. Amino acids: CASTWGGVSNEQFF.

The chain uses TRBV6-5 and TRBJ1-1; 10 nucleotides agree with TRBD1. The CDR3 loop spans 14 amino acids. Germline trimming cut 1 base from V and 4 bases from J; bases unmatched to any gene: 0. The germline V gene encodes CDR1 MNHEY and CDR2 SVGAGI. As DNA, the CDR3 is TGTGCCAGCAGTTACTGGGACAGGGGCACTGAAGCTTTCTTT. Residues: CASSYWDRGTEAFF.

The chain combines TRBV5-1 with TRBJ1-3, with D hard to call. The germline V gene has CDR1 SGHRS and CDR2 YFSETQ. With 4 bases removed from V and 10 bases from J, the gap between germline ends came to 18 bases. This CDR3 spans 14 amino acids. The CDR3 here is CASSPGNSASTIYF. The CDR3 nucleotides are TGCGCCAGCAGCCCGGGGAACAGCGCTTCGACCATATATTTT.

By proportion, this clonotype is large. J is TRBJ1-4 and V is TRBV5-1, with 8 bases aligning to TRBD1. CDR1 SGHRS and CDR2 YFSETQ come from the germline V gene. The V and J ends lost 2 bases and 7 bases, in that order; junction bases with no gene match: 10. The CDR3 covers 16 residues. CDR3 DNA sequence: TGCGCCAGCAGCTTATTCCAGGGGGCGCCCCGTGAAAAACTGTTTTTT. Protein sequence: CASSLFQGAPREKLFF. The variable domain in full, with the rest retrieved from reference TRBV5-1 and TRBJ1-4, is KAGVTQTPRYLIKTRGQQVTLSCSPISGHRSVSWYQQTPGQGLQFLFEYFSETQRNKGNFPGRFSGRQFSNSRSEMNVSTLELGDSALYLCASSLFQGAPREKLFFGSGTQLSVL.

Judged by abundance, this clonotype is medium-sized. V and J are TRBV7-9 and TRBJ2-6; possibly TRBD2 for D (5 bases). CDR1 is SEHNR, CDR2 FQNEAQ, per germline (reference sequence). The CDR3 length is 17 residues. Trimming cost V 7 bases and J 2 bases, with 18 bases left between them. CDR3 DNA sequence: TGTGCCAGCACTACCCCACCGGGGAATACTGGGGCCAACGTCCTGACTTTC. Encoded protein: CASTTPPGNTGANVLTF.